The T cell receptor beta chain under discussion was sequenced for a study of PD-L1 blockade in urothelial cancer. CDR1 is SEHNR, CDR2 FQNEAQ, per germline (reference sequence). The CDR3 spans 13 residues. V shed 5 bases and J shed 1 base, with 8 bases lying between them. Data came from immunoSEQ multiplex PCR; TCRdb stores just in-frame clones and leaves some out. Of some 28,000 clones listed, roughly 80% were seen once; the top ten hold about 1.9%. The sequence was obtained from a man aged 45 to 65 with urothelial cancer. Source: PBMCs, taken around atezolizumab (anti-PD-L1) treatment. The chain couples TRBV7-9 to TRBJ1-1, with D possibly matching TRBD1 (5 bases). CDR3 residues: CASSRGGNTEAFF. The DNA for the CDR3 is TGTGCCAGCAGCCGCGGGGGGAACACTGAAGCTTTCTTT. Variable domain in full (rest from reference TRBV7-9 and TRBJ1-1): DTGVSQNPRHKITKRGQNVTFRCDPISEHNRLYWYRQTLGQGPEFLTYFQNEAQLEKSRLLSDRFSAERPKGSFSTLEIQRTEQGDSAMYLCASSRGGNTEAFFGQGTRLTVV.